A selection of T cell receptor beta chains follows, all from one sample in a study of blood T cell repertoires in COVID-19. The method was immunoSEQ multiplex PCR; TCRdb's version includes in-frame clones alone and lacks a portion of them. Found here are about 100,000 clones, approximately 90% of them singletons; the top ten hold 1.7%. Sequences were obtained from peripheral blood. The receptors were sampled from a man in his 60s with acute or convalescent COVID-19. CDR3s include the opening cysteine and the closing phenylalanine or tryptophan. D genes are given only for firm matches. Size tells how often a clone was seen (once, few, many) or the class of an expanded clone, and some rows leave it out.

. | TRBJ2-4 | . | TRBV5-6 | CASSLRETLAKNIQYF | TGTGCCAGCAGCTTGCGGGAGACCCTAGCCAAAAACATTCAGTACTTC
TRBD2 | TRBJ2-3 | . | TRBV28 | CASSSSGSPDTQYF | TGTGCCAGCAGCTCTAGCGGGAGTCCAGATACGCAGTATTTT
. | TRBJ2-2 | few | TRBV28 | CASSFPGDTGELFF | TGTGCCAGCAGTTTCCCCGGGGACACCGGGGAGCTGTTTTTT
TRBD2 | TRBJ2-7 | . | TRBV11-2 | CASSLSSGSYEQYF | TGTGCCAGCAGCTTATCTAGCGGCTCCTACGAGCAGTACTTC
TRBD2 | TRBJ2-3 | . | TRBV4-2 | CASSQAAQAGGGTDTQYF | TGTGCCAGCAGCCAAGCGGCACAGGCGGGAGGTGGCACAGATACGCAGTATTTT
. | TRBJ2-5 | . | TRBV7-3 | CASSHRDQETQYF | TGTGCCAGCAGCCACCGGGACCAAGAGACCCAGTACTTC
. | TRBJ2-5 | . | TRBV5-4 | CASSLGGGRDQYF | TGTGCCAGCAGCTTGGGCGGAGGCCGAGACCAGTACTTC
TRBD1 | TRBJ1-3 | . | TRBV29-1 | CSAHGQGASGNTIYF | TGCAGCGCTCATGGACAGGGGGCTTCTGGAAACACCATATATTTT
. | TRBJ1-1 | . | TRBV7-2 | CASSLSASNTEAFF | TGTGCCAGCAGCTTGAGTGCCTCGAACACTGAAGCTTTCTTT
. | TRBJ1-2 | . | TRBV6-5 | CASSQDSSRNYGYTF | TGTGCCAGCAGTCAGGACAGCTCGAGAAACTATGGCTACACCTTC
TRBD1 | TRBJ2-7 | . | TRBV27 | CASSFYRGPYEQYF | TGTGCCAGCAGTTTTTACAGGGGGCCCTACGAGCAGTACTTC
. | TRBJ2-7 | . | TRBV21-1 | CASSKEEGTTYEQYF | TGTGCCAGCAGCAAAGAGGAAGGGACTACCTACGAGCAGTACTTC
TRBD2 | TRBJ2-3 | . | TRBV7-2 | CASSSPDRRSGRRTDTQYF | TGTGCCAGCAGCTCCCCCGACAGGAGGAGCGGGAGAAGGACAGATACGCAGTATTTT
. | TRBJ1-1 | . | TRBV12-3/TRBV12-4 | CASSRRGNTEAFF | TGTGCCAGCAGTCGTCGGGGGAACACTGAAGCTTTCTTT
TRBD1 | TRBJ1-2 | . | TRBV12-3/TRBV12-4 | CASGRGGNYGYTF | TGTGCCAGCGGCCGAGGGGGCAACTATGGCTACACCTTC
. | TRBJ2-7 | . | TRBV6-6 | CASSPNWSSYEQYF | TGTGCCAGCAGTCCCAACTGGAGCTCCTACGAGCAGTACTTC
. | TRBJ2-1 | few | TRBV5-8 | CASSPYLSSYNEQFF | TGTGCCAGCAGCCCCTACTTGAGCTCCTACAATGAGCAGTTCTTC
TRBD1 | TRBJ1-4 | . | TRBV2 | CASSTRTGANEKLFF | TGTGCCAGCAGTACCCGGACAGGGGCTAATGAAAAACTGTTTTTT
. | TRBJ1-2 | . | TRBV6-2/TRBV6-3 | CASSSYYGYTF | TGTGCCAGCAGTTCCTACTATGGCTACACCTTC
TRBD1 | TRBJ1-5 | . | TRBV28 | CASSSGTGGDQPQHF | TGTGCCAGCAGTTCTGGTACAGGGGGCGATCAGCCCCAGCATTTT
. | TRBJ1-2 | once | TRBV6-2/TRBV6-3 | CASSRGQSYGYTF | TGTGCCAGCAGCCGTGGACAGAGCTATGGCTACACCTTC
TRBD2 | TRBJ2-7 | . | TRBV7-9 | CASSATGLPGLVISYEQYF | TGTGCCAGCAGCGCGACAGGCCTACCGGGACTAGTTATCTCCTACGAGCAGTACTTC
TRBD1 | TRBJ1-2 | . | TRBV6-5 | CASQDRGRGYGYTF | TGTGCCAGCCAAGACAGGGGTCGGGGCTATGGCTACACCTTC
. | TRBJ1-1 | . | TRBV19 | CASSIAGIMNTEAFF | TGTGCCAGTAGTATAGCGGGAATTATGAACACTGAAGCTTTCTTT
. | TRBJ1-2 | . | TRBV14 | CASSQDLTAPYGYTF | TGTGCCAGCAGCCAAGACCTGACAGCCCCCTATGGCTACACCTTC
. | TRBJ2-2 | . | TRBV5-8 | CASSPPYGGYTGELFF | TGTGCCAGCAGCCCCCCGTACGGCGGATACACCGGGGAGCTGTTTTTT